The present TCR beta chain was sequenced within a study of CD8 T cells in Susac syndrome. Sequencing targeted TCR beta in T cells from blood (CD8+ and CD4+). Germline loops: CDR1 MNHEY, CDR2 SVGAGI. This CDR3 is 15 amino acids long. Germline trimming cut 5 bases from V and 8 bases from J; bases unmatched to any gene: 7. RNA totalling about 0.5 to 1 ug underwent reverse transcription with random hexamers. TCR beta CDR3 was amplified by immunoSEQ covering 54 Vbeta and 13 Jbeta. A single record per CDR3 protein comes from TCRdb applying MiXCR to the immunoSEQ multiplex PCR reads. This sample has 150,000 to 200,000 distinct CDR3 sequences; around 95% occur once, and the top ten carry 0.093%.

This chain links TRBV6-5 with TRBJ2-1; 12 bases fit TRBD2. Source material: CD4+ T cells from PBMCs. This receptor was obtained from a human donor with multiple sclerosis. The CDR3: CASSTLAGGGYEQFF. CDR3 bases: TGTGCCAGCAGTACTCTAGCGGGGGGGGGATATGAGCAGTTCTTC.